These 3 T cell receptor beta chains were sequenced from one sample in a study of tumor and adjacent non-tumor tissue in lung cancer. TCRbeta libraries were built with three rounds of nested PCR, modified from ARM-PCR. Each CDR3 protein gets one entry after TCRdb re-called the multiplex PCR reads with MiXCR. The profile covers approximately 150,000 distinct CDR3 sequences, with 66% appearing a single time and roughly 18% taken by the ten largest. No cell sorting was done before RNA was extracted from the tissue. The sequenced material came from lung tumor tissue. The receptors were gathered from a man aged 55-75 years with small cell lung cancer.

V is TRBV19 and J is TRBJ2-5; TRBD1 matches at 7 bases. There are 16 residues in the CDR3. Germline V gives CDR1 LNHDA, CDR2 SQIVND (reference sequence). After removal of 6 bases from V and 1 base from J, the junction contained 11 bases not matched to a gene. CDR3 sequence reads: CASSSSWDRLQETQYF. CDR3 DNA sequence: TGTGCCAGTAGCTCCAGCTGGGACAGACTCCAAGAGACCCAGTACTTC.

Remarks on this clonotype: The junction departs from germline at one end; a sequencing error may be responsible. V is TRBV11-2 and J is TRBJ2-7, with TRBD1 as a possible D gene (5 bases). Germline V CDR1 and CDR2: SGHAT, FQNNGV. The CDR3 totals 12 residues. The CDR3 DNA reads TGTGCTAGCACCGTAATAGGGGCCGAGGAGTACTTC. This codes for CASTVIGAEEYF.

This clonotype was counted a single time. The chain has TRBV24-1 and TRBJ1-5, with D unclear. The CDR3 extends over 14 amino acids. Germline values: CDR1 KGHDR, CDR2 SFDVKD. Trimming cost V 2 bases and J 9 bases, with 13 bases left between them. The CDR3 DNA reads TGTGCCACCAGTGATTCAAACCCCGGGATGCCCCAGCATTTT. Its translation: CATSDSNPGMPQHF.